Sequencing of this T cell receptor beta chain was carried out in a study of vaccination and CD4 T cells after COVID-19. The germline gives CDR1 MNHEY, CDR2 SMNVEV (reference sequence). Trimming shortened V by 7 bases and J by 0 bases, and 16 bases separated the two germline ends. CDR3 length: 15 amino acids. Treatment: roughly 11-day PBMC culture with coronavirus spike peptide pools or control peptides (ViraFEST assay). Sequencing of cultured CD4+ T cell DNA used the Oncomine TCR Beta short-read assay. One entry per CDR3 protein results from TCRdb running MiXCR on the PCR reads. The sample records some 7,000 distinct CDR3 sequences, roughly 80% being singletons. As concerns this clonotype: Its cognate antigen is unknown.

The V gene is TRBV27, the J gene TRBJ2-7, with D maybe TRBD1 (7 bases). The clonotype originates from a human donor who had recovered from COVID-19. Sequenced: CD4+ T cells from blood, cultured in vitro. CDR3 nucleotide sequence: TGTGCCAGCATGACTAGGACAGGAGCCTCCTACGAGCAGTACTTC. Its protein product is CASMTRTGASYEQYF.